The 27 T cell receptor beta chains presented below share a single source sample, sequenced in a study of blood T cell repertoires in COVID-19. Sequencing used immunoSEQ multiplex PCR; TCRdb keeps in-frame clones, though not all of them. Here the sample spans 250,000 to 300,000 clones, over 75% being singletons. Sequenced material: peripheral blood. These receptors all come from a woman aged 55-70 years with acute or convalescent COVID-19.

The rearrangement uses TRBV6-5 and TRBJ2-1; 9 nucleotides agree with TRBD1. The CDR3 has 15 residues. The V gene end was trimmed by 5 bases and the J gene end by 5 bases; junction bases not matched to a gene: 7. Germline values: CDR1 MNHEY, CDR2 SVGAGI. This chain's CDR3 is CASSIQGAHNNEQFF. CDR3 nucleotide sequence: TGTGCCAGCAGTATACAGGGGGCCCATAACAATGAGCAGTTCTTC.

The chain recombines TRBV5-4 with TRBJ1-2; D perhaps matches TRBD1 (6 bases). V gave up 4 bases and J gave up 4 bases, with 23 bases separating them. Germline V lookup: CDR1 SGHNT, CDR2 YYREEE (reference sequence). The CDR3 is made up of 17 amino acids. The CDR3 DNA is TGTGCCAGCAGCCCACGGGCAGGGGCTACCGGGGTCTATGGCTACACCTTC. Residues: CASSPRAGATGVYGYTF. Filled out from reference TRBV5-4 and TRBJ1-2, the complete variable domain reads ETGVTQSPTHLIKTRGQQVTLRCSSQSGHNTVSWYQQALGQGPQFIFQYYREEENGRGNFPPRFSGLQFPNYSSELNVNALELDDSALYLCASSPRAGATGVYGYTFGSGTRLTVV.

This chain joins TRBV29-1 and TRBJ2-3, with D tentatively TRBD1 (7 bases). Trimming took 1 base from V and 1 from J, leaving 15 bases between them. The CDR3 has 16 amino acids. Germline V CDR1 and CDR2: SQVTM, ANQGSEA. CDR3 sequence (DNA): TGCAGCGTTGAAGGTTTGACAGGGAGGCGCACAGATACGCAGTATTTT. Protein: CSVEGLTGRRTDTQYF.

The chain recombines TRBV18 with TRBJ1-1; 7 bases agree with TRBD1. Unmatched junction bases numbered 5, after V lost 4 bases and J lost 6 bases. Per the germline V gene, CDR1 is KGHSH and CDR2 is LQKENI. This CDR3 comprises 13 residues. The CDR3 protein is CASSLQGVSEAFF. The CDR3 nucleotides are TGTGCCAGCTCACTCCAGGGGGTTTCTGAAGCTTTCTTT.

This sequence joins TRBV3-1 (or the pseudogene TRBV3-2) and TRBJ2-7; tentative D call: TRBD2 (5 bases). CDR3 length: 15 amino acids. Germline CDR1 and CDR2: LGHDT and YNNKEL (reference sequence). V lost 0 bases and J lost 3, with 12 bases in between. Written as DNA, the CDR3 is TGTGCCAGCAGCCAAGAAGCTAGCAAAAGCTACGAGCAGTACTTC. Protein product: CASSQEASKSYEQYF.

The rearrangement links TRBV7-6 to TRBJ2-3, with D possibly TRBD1 on 7 matching bases. The CDR3 has 17 amino acids. Trimming removed 2 bases from V and 0 bases from J, with 15 bases in between. CDR1 is SGHVS and CDR2 is FNYEAQ in the germline V gene. The CDR3 reads CASSLTRQGGSTDTQYF. In DNA form, the CDR3 reads TGTGCCAGCAGCTTAACTCGGCAGGGGGGAAGCACAGATACGCAGTATTTT.

V gene TRBV3-1 (or the pseudogene TRBV3-2) combines with J gene TRBJ1-6; D might be TRBD1 (5 bases). V was shortened by 3 bases and J by 7 bases, with 13 bases between the two germline ends. The CDR3 has 15 amino acids. Germline CDR1 LGHDT, CDR2 YNNKEL (reference sequence). The CDR3 protein is CASSQVVGGNSPLHF. The CDR3 nucleotides read TGTGCCAGCAGCCAGGTGGTCGGGGGGAATTCACCCCTCCACTTT.

CDR3 region: CASSSLAGAVSYEQYF. In nucleotides, the CDR3 is TGTGCCAGCAGTTCACTAGCGGGAGCTGTCTCCTACGAGCAGTACTTC. V usage is TRBV6-5 and J usage is TRBJ2-7, with 11 bases fitting TRBD2. This CDR3 spans 16 amino acids. V lost 4 bases to trimming and J lost 0 bases; unmatched junction nucleotides: 5. The germline V gene has CDR1 MNHEY and CDR2 SVGAGI.

The chain links TRBV28 to TRBJ1-2; possibly TRBD1 for D (5 bases). Germline V CDR1 and CDR2: MDHEN, SYDVKM. The CDR3 totals 13 residues. With 7 bases removed from V and 8 bases from J, the gap between germline ends came to 17 bases. CDR3: CASTLGQLLGYTF. The CDR3, as DNA: TGTGCCAGCACTTTGGGGCAGCTCCTAGGCTACACCTTC.

The rearrangement joins TRBV3-1 (or the pseudogene TRBV3-2) to TRBJ1-4; D remains ambiguous. V dropped 0 bases and J dropped 7 bases, with 6 bases sitting between them. Looked up from germline, CDR1 is LGHDT and CDR2 is YNNKEL (reference sequence). There are 13 residues in the CDR3. CDR3 loop: CASSQDIPEKLFF. The CDR3 DNA reads TGTGCCAGCAGCCAAGATATTCCTGAAAAACTGTTTTTT.

This clone was observed a few times. The rearrangement joins TRBV19 to TRBJ1-6, with 8 bases fitting TRBD1. J gave up 11 bases and V 5 bases, and 5 bases lay outside the gene matches. The germline V gene encodes CDR1 LNHDA and CDR2 SQIVND (reference sequence). There are 13 residues in the CDR3. The CDR3 DNA reads as TGTGCCAGTAGTCGACAGGGGAATCCACCCCTCCACTTT. Protein sequence: CASSRQGNPPLHF.

CDR3 in amino acids: CASTPIEPNTEAFF. CDR3 coding DNA: TGTGCCAGCACCCCTATCGAGCCGAACACTGAAGCTTTCTTT. The gene calls are TRBV6-6 and TRBJ1-1, with unresolved D. CDR1 and CDR2 (germline): MNHNY, SVGAGI (reference sequence). V was pared by 7 bases and J by 1 base, with 13 bases between. The CDR3 loop spans 14 amino acids.

This chain links TRBV28 with TRBJ1-3, with 7 bases fitting TRBD1. Looked up from germline, CDR1 is MDHEN and CDR2 is SYDVKM. V lost 8 bases and J lost 1; bases outside the gene matches: 17. The CDR3 spans 18 residues. The CDR3 sequence is CASSFYGSSTGSGNTIYF. The CDR3 nucleotides read TGTGCCAGCTCCTTTTATGGGTCCTCGACAGGGTCTGGAAACACCATATATTTT.

V usage is TRBV6-5 and J usage is TRBJ1-3; 8 bases fit TRBD1. With 8 bases clipped from V and 8 bases from J, the junction kept 11 bases outside the gene matches. Germline CDR1 and CDR2: MNHEY and SVGAGI. CDR3 length: 14 amino acids. CDR3 loop: CASLKGRGRYTIYF. DNA for the CDR3: TGTGCCAGCCTAAAGGGCAGGGGGCGATACACCATATATTTT.

The chain carries TRBV7-9 and TRBJ1-1; 8 bases map to TRBD1. V lost 5 bases to trimming and J lost 0 bases; unmatched junction nucleotides: 11. The CDR3 is made up of 17 amino acids. Germline V CDR1 and CDR2: SEHNR, FQNEAQ (reference sequence). The CDR3 sequence: CASSRMTGDWMNTEAFF. In DNA form, the CDR3 reads TGTGCCAGCAGCCGTATGACAGGGGATTGGATGAACACTGAAGCTTTCTTT.

The chain links TRBV29-1 to TRBJ1-3; no clear D gene. V lost 7 bases and J 0 bases, leaving 13 bases between the germline ends. Per the germline V gene, CDR1 is SQVTM and CDR2 is ANQGSEA. This CDR3 region has 14 residues. The CDR3 region is CSALLRSSGNTIYF. CDR3 sequence (DNA): TGCAGCGCCCTGCTACGATCCTCTGGAAACACCATATATTTT.

The chain employs TRBV15 and TRBJ2-3, with 7 bases fitting TRBD1. Germline CDR1 is LNHNV and CDR2 is YYDKDF (reference sequence). The CDR3 has 16 residues. Trimming cost V 8 bases and J 2 bases; bases outside gene matches: 13. In DNA, the CDR3 is TGTGCCACCTTAATGGTTTCAGGGGGTCCCACAGATACGCAGTATTTT. This gives the protein CATLMVSGGPTDTQYF.

This clone came up a few times. The chain uses TRBV27 and TRBJ1-5, with TRBD1 identical over 8 bases. This CDR3 comprises 20 residues. CDR1 MNHEY and CDR2 SMNVEV come from the germline V gene (reference sequence). After removal of 5 bases from V and 0 bases from J, the junction contained 18 bases not matched to a gene. The CDR3 bases are TGTGCCAGCAGTCCTCTTTTAGGACAGGGAGCCGCGTATAGCAATCAGCCCCAGCATTTT. Protein: CASSPLLGQGAAYSNQPQHF.

This clone has only one observation. The chain couples TRBV5-5 to TRBJ2-5, with 13 nucleotides matching TRBD2. Per the germline V gene, CDR1 is SGHKS and CDR2 is YYEKEE (reference sequence). With V trimmed by 3 bases and J by 2 bases, 7 bases remained unmatched. There are 17 residues in the CDR3. Here the CDR3 DNA reads TGTGCCAGCAGCTCCTCGACTAGCGGGGGGCGACAAGAGACCCAGTACTTC. It specifies CASSSSTSGGRQETQYF.

About this clone itself: One end of the junction does not line up with germline, which may come from a read error. The CDR3: CASSPRTSVSYVQYF. Here the CDR3 DNA reads TGTGCCAGTAGTCCTCGGACTAGCGTCAGCTACGTGCAGTACTTC. The rearrangement joins TRBV19 to TRBJ2-7, with TRBD2 matching over 9 bases. Germline CDR1 is LNHDA and CDR2 is SQIVND (reference sequence). CDR3 length: 15 amino acids.

The chain joins TRBV15 to TRBJ1-2; no reliable D call. The CDR3 totals 14 residues. Germline CDR1 is LNHNV and CDR2 is YYDKDF (reference sequence). Trimming pared 0 bases from V and 5 bases from J, leaving 10 bases between. In DNA, the CDR3 is TGTGCCACCAGCAGAGATAGAGCCGCTTATGGCTACACCTTC. Its protein is CATSRDRAAYGYTF.

The rearrangement joins TRBV7-2 to TRBJ2-1; weak D call: TRBD1 (6 bases). Germline V gene sequence: CDR1 SGHTA, CDR2 FQGNSA. The CDR3 consists of 15 residues. V was clipped by 4 bases and J by 0 bases, with 10 bases between them. The CDR3 nucleotides read TGTGCCAGCAGCTCTGACAGGTTCTCCTACAATGAGCAGTTCTTC. Translated: CASSSDRFSYNEQFF.

The rearrangement links TRBV5-1 to TRBJ1-4, with 7 nucleotides matching TRBD1. The CDR3 totals 15 residues. Unmatched junction bases numbered 5, after V lost 2 bases and J lost 4 bases. CDR1 SGHRS and CDR2 YFSETQ come from the germline V gene. The CDR3 loop is CASSLGQVNNEKLFF. In DNA, the CDR3 is TGCGCCAGCAGCTTAGGACAGGTTAATAATGAAAAACTGTTTTTT.

This clone was recorded once. The chain is built from TRBV7-9 and TRBJ1-3; D is ambiguous. The CDR3 runs 15 residues. The germline V gene has CDR1 SEHNR and CDR2 FQNEAQ (reference sequence). Trimming removed 5 bases at V and 0 bases at J, with 11 bases between. CDR3 sequence: CASSPTELSGNTIYF. CDR3 DNA: TGTGCCAGCAGCCCCACAGAACTCTCTGGAAACACCATATATTTT.

This clone was recorded a few times. This rearrangement joins TRBV14 to TRBJ1-2; 7 bases are shared with TRBD1. The CDR3 length is 13 residues. Germline-derived CDR1 and CDR2 are SGHDN and FVKESK. The V and J ends lost 6 bases and 2 bases, in that order; junction bases with no gene match: 3. CDR3 DNA: TGTGCCAGCAGAAAGACAGGGAACTATGGCTACACCTTC. This encodes CASRKTGNYGYTF.

The rearrangement joins TRBV5-6 to TRBJ1-3; D is possibly TRBD1 (6 bases). V lost 3 bases and J 0 bases, leaving 13 bases between the germline ends. CDR1 is SGHDT, CDR2 YYEEEE, per germline. The CDR3 consists of 16 residues. The CDR3 sequence is CASSSTGPYSGNTIYF. CDR3 DNA sequence: TGTGCCAGCAGCTCCACAGGGCCATACTCTGGAAACACCATATATTTT.

J is TRBJ1-5 and V is TRBV6-6, with a tentative D call TRBD1 (6 bases). The germline V and J ends were trimmed by 2 bases and 7 bases, with 12 bases remaining between them. CDR3 length: 14 amino acids. From germline, CDR1 is MNHNY and CDR2 SVGAGI (reference sequence). CDR3 sequence: CASSYPGEGQPQHF. In DNA, the CDR3 is TGTGCCAGCAGTTACCCAGGGGAGGGCCAGCCCCAGCATTTT.